A single T cell receptor beta chain is shown here with its context. This clonotype was found many times. The antigen it recognizes is unknown. No much larger clone is present one base from it, and per-base qualities are unavailable. The sample's treatment or condition label, in plain terms: in vitro stimulation with specific CMV peptide epitopes to enrich CMV-specific T cells. The data were taken from a study of T cell repertoires in cytomegalovirus infection (dated by TCRdb to the late 2010s). Context from the whole study: Peptide stimulations targeted recently identified HLA-C-restricted CMV epitopes, whose presentation resists viral immunomodulation, together with well-studied HLA-B-restricted epitopes. The HLA type of each donor mattered for the analysis, because public TCR beta signatures pointed to carriage of CMV infection along with the matching HLA type.

Trimming costs V 5 bases and J 3 bases, and their ends lie 20 bases apart. The germline V gene yields SGHTA for CDR1 and FQGNSA for CDR2. The CDR3 runs 16 residues from the cysteine to the phenylalanine. Of the read, only the CDR3 DNA is kept; its 48 bases are in frame from base 1. Findings and caveats that apply to the study as a whole: The ex vivo response was dominated by HLA-C-restricted CMV-specific TCR beta clonotypes, which also provided the single most frequent clonotype in two of eight donors. In both this cohort and an independent roughly 400-donor cohort, the cumulative frequency of public TCR beta family members distinguished carriers of CMV infection plus the relevant HLA type.

For sequencing, an Illumina HiSeq 1500 was employed. TCRdb reworked the public reads: Q25 trimming with fastp, MiXCR clone assembly, productive beta chains retained. Duplicate CDR3 protein sequences are folded into a single record with the most common DNA and genes. The sample records a few hundred thousand distinct CDR3 sequences, roughly a fifth of which are singletons. The ten most abundant clones make up roughly a fifth of the sample. This material consisted of cultured PBMCs, taken from culture after CMV antigen stimulation. The TCR sequence derives from a human donor in good health (CMV status not recorded). Some clones in this sample may be carry-over from other donors' samples. The V and J segments used are TRBV7-2 and TRBJ2-7; TRBD1 could be the D gene, as 6 bases match. Read as DNA, the sequence is TGTGCCAGCAGCGCAAACAAGCGACAGGTTCTCTACGAGCAGTACTTC. This is translated as CASSANKRQVLYEQYF.